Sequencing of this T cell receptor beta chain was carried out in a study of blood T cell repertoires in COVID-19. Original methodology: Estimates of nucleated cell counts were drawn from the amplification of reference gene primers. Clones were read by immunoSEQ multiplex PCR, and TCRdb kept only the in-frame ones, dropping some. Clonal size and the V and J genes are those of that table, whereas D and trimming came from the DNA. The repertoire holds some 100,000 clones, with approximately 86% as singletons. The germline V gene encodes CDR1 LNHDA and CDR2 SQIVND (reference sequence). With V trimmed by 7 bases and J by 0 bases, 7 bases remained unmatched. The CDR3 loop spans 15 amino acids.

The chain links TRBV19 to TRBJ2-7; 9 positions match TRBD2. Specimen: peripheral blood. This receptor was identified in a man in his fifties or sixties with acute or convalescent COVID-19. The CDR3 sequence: CASTLTSGSSYEQYF. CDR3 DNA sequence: TGTGCCAGTACCTTGACTAGCGGAAGCTCCTACGAGCAGTACTTC.